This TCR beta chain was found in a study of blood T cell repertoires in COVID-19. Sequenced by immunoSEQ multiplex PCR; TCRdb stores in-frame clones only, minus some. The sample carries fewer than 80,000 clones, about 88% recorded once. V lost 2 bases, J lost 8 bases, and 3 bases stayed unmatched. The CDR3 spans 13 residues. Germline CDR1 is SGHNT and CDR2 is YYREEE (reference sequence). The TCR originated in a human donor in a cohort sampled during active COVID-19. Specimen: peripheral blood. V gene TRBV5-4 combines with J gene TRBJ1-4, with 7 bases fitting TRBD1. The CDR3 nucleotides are TGTGCCAGCAGCTTCCAGGGGGACGAAAAACTGTTTTTT. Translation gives CASSFQGDEKLFF.